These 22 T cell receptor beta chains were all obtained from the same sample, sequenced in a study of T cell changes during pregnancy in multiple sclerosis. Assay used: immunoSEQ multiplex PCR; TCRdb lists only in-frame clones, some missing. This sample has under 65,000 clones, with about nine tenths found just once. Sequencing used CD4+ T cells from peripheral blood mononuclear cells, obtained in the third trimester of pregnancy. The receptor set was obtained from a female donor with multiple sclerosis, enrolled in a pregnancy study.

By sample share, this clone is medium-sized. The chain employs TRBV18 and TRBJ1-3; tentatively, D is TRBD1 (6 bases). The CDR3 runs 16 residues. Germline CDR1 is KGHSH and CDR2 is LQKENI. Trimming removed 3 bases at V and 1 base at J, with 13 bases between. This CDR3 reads CASSPEDRSSGNTIYF. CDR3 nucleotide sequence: TGTGCCAGCTCACCTGAAGACAGGTCTTCTGGAAACACCATATATTTT. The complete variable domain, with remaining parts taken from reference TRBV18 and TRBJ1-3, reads NAGVMQNPRHLVRRRGQEARLRCSPMKGHSHVYWYRQLPEEGLKFMVYLQKENIIDESGMPKERFSAEFPKEGPSILRIQQVVRGDSAAYFCASSPEDRSSGNTIYFGEGSWLTVV.

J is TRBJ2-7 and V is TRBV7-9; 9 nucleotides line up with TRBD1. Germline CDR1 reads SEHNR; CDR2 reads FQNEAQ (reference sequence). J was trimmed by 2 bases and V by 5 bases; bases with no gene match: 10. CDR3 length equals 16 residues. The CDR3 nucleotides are TGTGCCAGCAGCCGGGGGTCGAGGACAGGGGCCTACGAGCAGTACTTC. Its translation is CASSRGSRTGAYEQYF.

This chain's CDR3 is CASSTRGSISPLHF. DNA of the CDR3: TGTGCCAGCAGCACGCGGGGGAGCATTTCACCCCTCCACTTT. This chain connects TRBV13 to TRBJ1-6; D may be TRBD1 (5 bases). The CDR3 covers 14 residues. V dropped 5 bases and J dropped 9 bases, with 14 bases sitting between them. Germline V gene sequence: CDR1 PRHDT, CDR2 FYEKMQ (reference sequence).

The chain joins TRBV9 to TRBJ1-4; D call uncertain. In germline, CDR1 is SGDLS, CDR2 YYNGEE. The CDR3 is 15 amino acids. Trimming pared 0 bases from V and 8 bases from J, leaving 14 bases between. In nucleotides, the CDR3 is TGTGCCAGCAGCGTAGGGGTAAGGGAGGGAGAAAAACTGTTTTTT. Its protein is CASSVGVREGEKLFF.

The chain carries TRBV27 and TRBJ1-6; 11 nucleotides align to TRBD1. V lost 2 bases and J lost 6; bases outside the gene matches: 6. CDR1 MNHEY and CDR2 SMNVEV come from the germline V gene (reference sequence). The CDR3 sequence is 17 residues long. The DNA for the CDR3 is TGTGCCAGCAGTTTACGGAGGACAGGGGGCACTAATTCACCCCTCCACTTT. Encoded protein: CASSLRRTGGTNSPLHF.

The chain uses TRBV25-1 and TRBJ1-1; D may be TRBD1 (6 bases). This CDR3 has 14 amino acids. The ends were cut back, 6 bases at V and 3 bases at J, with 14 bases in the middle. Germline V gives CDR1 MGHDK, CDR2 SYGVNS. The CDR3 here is CASRKQGTDTEAFF. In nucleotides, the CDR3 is TGTGCCAGCAGGAAACAGGGTACGGACACTGAAGCTTTCTTT. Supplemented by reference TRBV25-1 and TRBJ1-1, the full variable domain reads EADIYQTPRYLVIGTGKKITLECSQTMGHDKMYWYQQDPGMELHLIHYSYGVNSTEKGDLSSESTVSRIRTEHFPLTLESARPSHTSQYLCASRKQGTDTEAFFGQGTRLTVV.

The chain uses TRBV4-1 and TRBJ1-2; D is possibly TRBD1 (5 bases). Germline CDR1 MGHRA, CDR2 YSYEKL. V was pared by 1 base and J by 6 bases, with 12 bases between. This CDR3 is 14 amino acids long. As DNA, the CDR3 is TGCGCCAGCAGCCAAGCGGCGTGGGGGGATGGCTACACCTTC. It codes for CASSQAAWGDGYTF.

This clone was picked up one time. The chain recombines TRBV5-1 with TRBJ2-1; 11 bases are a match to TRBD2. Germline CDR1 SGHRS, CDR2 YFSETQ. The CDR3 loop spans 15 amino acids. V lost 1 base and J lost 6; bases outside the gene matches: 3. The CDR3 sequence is CASSLIAGGSNEQFF. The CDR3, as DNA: TGCGCCAGCAGCTTGATAGCGGGGGGGAGCAATGAGCAGTTCTTC.

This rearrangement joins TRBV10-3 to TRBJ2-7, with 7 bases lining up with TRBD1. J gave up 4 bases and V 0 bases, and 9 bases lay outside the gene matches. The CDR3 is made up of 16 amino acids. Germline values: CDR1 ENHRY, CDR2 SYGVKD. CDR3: CAISESAETGKYEQYF. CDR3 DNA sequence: TGTGCCATCAGTGAGTCGGCGGAGACAGGGAAGTACGAGCAGTACTTC.

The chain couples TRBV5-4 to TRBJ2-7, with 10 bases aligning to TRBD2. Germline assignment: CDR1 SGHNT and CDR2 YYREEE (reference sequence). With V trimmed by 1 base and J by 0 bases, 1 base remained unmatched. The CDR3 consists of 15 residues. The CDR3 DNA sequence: TGTGCCAGCAGCTTGACTAGCGGGGCCTCCTACGAGCAGTACTTC. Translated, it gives CASSLTSGASYEQYF.

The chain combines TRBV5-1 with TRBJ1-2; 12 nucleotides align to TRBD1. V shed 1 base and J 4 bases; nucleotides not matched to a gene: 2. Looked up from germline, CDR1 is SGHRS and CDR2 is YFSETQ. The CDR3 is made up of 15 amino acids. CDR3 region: CASSLLGQGAYGYTF. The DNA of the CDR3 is TGCGCCAGCAGCTTGTTGGGACAGGGGGCCTATGGCTACACCTTC.

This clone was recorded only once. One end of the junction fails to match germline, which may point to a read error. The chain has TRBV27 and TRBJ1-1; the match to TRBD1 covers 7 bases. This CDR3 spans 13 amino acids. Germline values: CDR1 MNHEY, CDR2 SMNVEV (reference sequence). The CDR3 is CASSTDRDPLVLF. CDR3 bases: TGTGCCAGCAGTACCGACAGGGACCCCTTGGTCCTCTTT.

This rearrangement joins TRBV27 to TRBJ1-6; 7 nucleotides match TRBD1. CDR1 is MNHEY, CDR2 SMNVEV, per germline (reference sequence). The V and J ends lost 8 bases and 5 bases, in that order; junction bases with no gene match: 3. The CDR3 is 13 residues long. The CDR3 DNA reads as TGTGCCAGCGGACAGGATAATAATTCACCCCTCCACTTT. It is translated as CASGQDNNSPLHF.

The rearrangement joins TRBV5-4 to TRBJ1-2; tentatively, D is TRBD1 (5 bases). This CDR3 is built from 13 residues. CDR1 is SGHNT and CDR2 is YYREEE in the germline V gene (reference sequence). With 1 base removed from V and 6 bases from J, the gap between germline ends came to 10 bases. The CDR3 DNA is TGTGCCAGCAGCTTGATCGGGGGGGATGGCTACACCTTC. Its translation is CASSLIGGDGYTF.

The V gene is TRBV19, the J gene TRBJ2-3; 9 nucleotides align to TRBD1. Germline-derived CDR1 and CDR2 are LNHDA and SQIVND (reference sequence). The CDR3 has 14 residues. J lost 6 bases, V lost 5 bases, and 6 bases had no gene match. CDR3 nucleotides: TGTGCCAGTAGTGCATCCGGGACAGGGGATACGCAGTATTTT. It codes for CASSASGTGDTQYF.

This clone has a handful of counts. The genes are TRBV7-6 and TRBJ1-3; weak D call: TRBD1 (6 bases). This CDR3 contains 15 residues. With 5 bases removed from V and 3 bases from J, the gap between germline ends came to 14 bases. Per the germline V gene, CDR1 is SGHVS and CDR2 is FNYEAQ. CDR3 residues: CASSPQRTVGNTIYF. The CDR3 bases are TGTGCCAGCAGCCCGCAGAGGACAGTTGGAAACACCATATATTTT.

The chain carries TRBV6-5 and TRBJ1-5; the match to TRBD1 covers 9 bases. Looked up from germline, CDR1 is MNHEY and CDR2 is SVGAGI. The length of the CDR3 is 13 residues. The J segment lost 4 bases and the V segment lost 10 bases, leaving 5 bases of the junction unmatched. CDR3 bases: TGTGCCACCAGGACAGGGGATAATCAGCCCCAGCATTTT. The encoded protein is CATRTGDNQPQHF.

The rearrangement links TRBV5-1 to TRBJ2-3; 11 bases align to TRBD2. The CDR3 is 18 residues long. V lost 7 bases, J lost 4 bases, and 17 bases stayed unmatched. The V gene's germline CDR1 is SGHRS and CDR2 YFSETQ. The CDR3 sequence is CASFPGLAGGSRADTQYF. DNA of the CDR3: TGCGCCAGCTTTCCGGGGCTAGCGGGGGGTTCGAGGGCAGATACGCAGTATTTT.

The DNA for the CDR3 is TGCGCCAGCAGCATTCAGGGGGAGAACTATGGCTACACCTTC. It specifies CASSIQGENYGYTF. The rearrangement uses TRBV5-1 and TRBJ1-2; TRBD1 matches at 7 bases. Germline CDR1 and CDR2: SGHRS and YFSETQ. The CDR3 extends over 14 amino acids. The junction had 5 bases not matched to a gene; V was cut back by 4 bases and J by 2 bases.

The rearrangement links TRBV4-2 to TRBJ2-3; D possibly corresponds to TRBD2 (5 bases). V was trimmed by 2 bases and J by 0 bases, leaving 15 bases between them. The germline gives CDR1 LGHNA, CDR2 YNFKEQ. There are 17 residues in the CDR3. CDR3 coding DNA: TGTGCCAGCAGCCAACTTGGAGCGGCCGATAGCACAGATACGCAGTATTTT. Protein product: CASSQLGAADSTDTQYF.

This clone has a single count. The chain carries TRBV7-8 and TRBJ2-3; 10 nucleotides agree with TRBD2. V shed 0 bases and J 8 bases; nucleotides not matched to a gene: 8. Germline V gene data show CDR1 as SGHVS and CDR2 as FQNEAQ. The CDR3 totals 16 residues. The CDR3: CASSLARGAGGLTQYF. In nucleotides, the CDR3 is TGTGCCAGCAGCTTAGCGCGGGGAGCGGGGGGGCTTACGCAGTATTTT.

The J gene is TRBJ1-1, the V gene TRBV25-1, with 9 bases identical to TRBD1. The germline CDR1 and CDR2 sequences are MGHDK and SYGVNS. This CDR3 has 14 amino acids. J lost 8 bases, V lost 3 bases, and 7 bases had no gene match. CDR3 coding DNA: TGTGCCAGCAGTGATGACAGGGGGGGGCTGGAAGCTTTCTTT. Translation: CASSDDRGGLEAFF. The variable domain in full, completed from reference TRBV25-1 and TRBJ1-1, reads EADIYQTPRYLVIGTGKKITLECSQTMGHDKMYWYQQDPGMELHLIHYSYGVNSTEKGDLSSESTVSRIRTEHFPLTLESARPSHTSQYLCASSDDRGGLEAFFGQGTRLTVV.